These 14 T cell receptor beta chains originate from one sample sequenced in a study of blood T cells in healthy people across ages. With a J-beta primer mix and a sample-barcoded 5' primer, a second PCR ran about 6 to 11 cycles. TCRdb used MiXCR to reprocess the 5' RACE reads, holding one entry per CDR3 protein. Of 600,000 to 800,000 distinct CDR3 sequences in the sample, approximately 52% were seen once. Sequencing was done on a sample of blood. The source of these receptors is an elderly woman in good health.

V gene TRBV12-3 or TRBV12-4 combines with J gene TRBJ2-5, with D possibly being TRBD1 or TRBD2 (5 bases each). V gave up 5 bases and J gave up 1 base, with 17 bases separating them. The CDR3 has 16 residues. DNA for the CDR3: TGTGCCAGCAGTCGAGGGGAGACTAACAGCCAAGAGACCCAGTACTTC. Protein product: CASSRGETNSQETQYF.

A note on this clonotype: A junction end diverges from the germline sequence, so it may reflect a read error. For the CDR3, the DNA is TGCAGTGCGGCCGGGACTAGCGATCAGCCCCAGCATTTT. Protein sequence: CSAAGTSDQPQHF. V gene TRBV20-1 combines with J gene TRBJ1-5, with D possibly being TRBD1 (5 bases). The CDR3 has 13 amino acids. The V gene's germline CDR1 is DFQATT and CDR2 SNEGSKA (reference sequence).

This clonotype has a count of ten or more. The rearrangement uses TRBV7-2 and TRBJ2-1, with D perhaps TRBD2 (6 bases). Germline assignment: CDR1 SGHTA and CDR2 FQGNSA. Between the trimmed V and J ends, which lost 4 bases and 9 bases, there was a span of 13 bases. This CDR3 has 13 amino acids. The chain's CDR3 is CASSYTDYREQFF. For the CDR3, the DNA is TGTGCCAGCAGCTATACGGACTACCGTGAGCAGTTCTTC.

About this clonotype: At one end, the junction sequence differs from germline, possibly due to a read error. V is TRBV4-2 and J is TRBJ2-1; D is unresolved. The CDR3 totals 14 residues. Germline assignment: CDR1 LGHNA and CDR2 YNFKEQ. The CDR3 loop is CASTQGGSYNEQFF. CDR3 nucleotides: TGTGCCAGCACCCAAGGTGGCTCCTACAATGAGCAGTTCTTC.

The CDR3 DNA reads TGTGCCAGCAGCTTAGATCTCTCCAATGAGCAGTTCTTC. Translated, it gives CASSLDLSNEQFF. The V and J genes are TRBV11-2 and TRBJ2-1, with no clear D. In germline, CDR1 is SGHAT, CDR2 FQNNGV. V lost 0 bases to trimming and J lost 6 bases, with 6 bases between them. This CDR3 is built from 13 residues.

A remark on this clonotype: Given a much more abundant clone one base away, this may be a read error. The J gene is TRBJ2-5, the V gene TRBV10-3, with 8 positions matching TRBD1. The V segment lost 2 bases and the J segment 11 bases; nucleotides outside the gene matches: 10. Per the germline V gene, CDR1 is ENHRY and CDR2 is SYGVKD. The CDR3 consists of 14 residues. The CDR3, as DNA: TGTGCCATCAGTGAGGGACAGGGTAGAAATGAGCAGTACTTC. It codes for CAISEGQGRNEQYF.

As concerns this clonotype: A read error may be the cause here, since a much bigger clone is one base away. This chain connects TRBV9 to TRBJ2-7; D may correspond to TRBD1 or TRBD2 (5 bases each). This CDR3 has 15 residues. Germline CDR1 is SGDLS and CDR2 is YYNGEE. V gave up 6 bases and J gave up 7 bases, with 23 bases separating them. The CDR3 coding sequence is TGTGCCAGCAAACGGGACGCGACGGTGGGCAATGAGCAGTACTTC. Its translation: CASKRDATVGNEQYF.

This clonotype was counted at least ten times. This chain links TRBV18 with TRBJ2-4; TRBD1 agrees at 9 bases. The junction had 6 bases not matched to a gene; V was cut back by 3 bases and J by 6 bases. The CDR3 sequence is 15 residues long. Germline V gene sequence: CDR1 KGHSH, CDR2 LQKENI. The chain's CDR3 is CASSPPGQGPNIQYF. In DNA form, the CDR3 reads TGTGCCAGCTCACCCCCGGGACAGGGACCAAACATTCAGTACTTC.

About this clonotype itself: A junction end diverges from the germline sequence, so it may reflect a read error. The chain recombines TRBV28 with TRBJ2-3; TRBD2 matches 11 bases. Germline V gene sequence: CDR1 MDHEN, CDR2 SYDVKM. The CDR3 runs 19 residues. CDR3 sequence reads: CANSFPRSPGLAVSDTQYF. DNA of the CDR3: TGTGCCAACAGTTTTCCCCGATCACCGGGACTAGCGGTTTCAGATACGCAGTATTTT.

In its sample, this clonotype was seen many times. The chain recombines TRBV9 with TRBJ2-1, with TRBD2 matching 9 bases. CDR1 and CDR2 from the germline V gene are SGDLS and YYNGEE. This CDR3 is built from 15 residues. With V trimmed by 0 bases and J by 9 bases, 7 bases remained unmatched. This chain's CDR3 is CASSVGGSGSAEQFF. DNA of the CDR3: TGTGCCAGCAGCGTAGGTGGTAGCGGGAGTGCTGAGCAGTTCTTC.

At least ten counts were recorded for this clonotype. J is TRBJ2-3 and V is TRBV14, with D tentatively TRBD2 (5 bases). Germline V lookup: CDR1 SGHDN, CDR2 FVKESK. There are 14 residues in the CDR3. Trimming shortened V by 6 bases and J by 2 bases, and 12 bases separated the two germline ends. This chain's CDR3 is CASRGAELTDTQYF. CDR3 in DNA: TGTGCCAGCAGGGGAGCGGAGCTCACAGATACGCAGTATTTT.

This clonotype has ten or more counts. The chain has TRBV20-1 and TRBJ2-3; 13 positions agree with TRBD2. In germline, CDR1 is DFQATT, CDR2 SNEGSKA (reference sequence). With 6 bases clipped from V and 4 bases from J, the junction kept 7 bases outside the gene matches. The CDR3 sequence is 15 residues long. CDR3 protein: CSAKTSGGAADTQYF. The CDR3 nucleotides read TGCAGTGCCAAAACTAGCGGGGGGGCGGCAGATACGCAGTATTTT.

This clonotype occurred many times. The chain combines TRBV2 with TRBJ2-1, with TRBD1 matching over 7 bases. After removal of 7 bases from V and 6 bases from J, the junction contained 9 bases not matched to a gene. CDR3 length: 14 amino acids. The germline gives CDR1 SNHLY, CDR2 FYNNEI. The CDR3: CASIRTGAPNEQFF. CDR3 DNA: TGTGCCAGCATTAGAACAGGGGCCCCCAATGAGCAGTTCTTC.

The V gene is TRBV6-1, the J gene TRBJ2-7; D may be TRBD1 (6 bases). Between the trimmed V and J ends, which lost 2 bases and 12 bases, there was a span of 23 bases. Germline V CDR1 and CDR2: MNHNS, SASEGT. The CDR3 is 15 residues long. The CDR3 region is CASSERDRQQETRYF. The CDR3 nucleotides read TGTGCCAGCAGTGAACGTGACAGGCAACAAGAGACCCGGTACTTC.